The 26 T cell receptor beta chains in this list originate from one sample, sequenced in a study of blood T cell repertoires in COVID-19. Assay: immunoSEQ multiplex PCR; the TCRdb copy retains only in-frame clones and omits some. The table shows about 120,000 clones, with over 80% occurring only once. Sequences were obtained from peripheral blood. These receptors were obtained from a man aged 25-45 years with acute or convalescent COVID-19.

The rearrangement joins TRBV6-2 or TRBV6-3 to TRBJ2-3, with TRBD1 as a possible D gene (5 bases). Germline values: CDR1 MNHEY, CDR2 SVGEGT. V was trimmed by 4 bases and J by 4 bases, leaving 6 bases between them. The CDR3 covers 12 residues. CDR3 region: CASSSGSDTQYF. The CDR3, as DNA: TGTGCCAGCAGTTCAGGGTCAGATACGCAGTATTTT.

The gene calls are TRBV9 and TRBJ2-7; D perhaps matches TRBD2 (7 bases). V lost 6 bases, J lost 7 bases, and 26 bases lay in between. Germline V gene data show CDR1 as SGDLS and CDR2 as YYNGEE. The CDR3 length is 16 residues. The CDR3 nucleotides are TGTGCCAGCATCTATCCCTGGGGGGGCTCCCTTGGGGAGCAGTACGTC. This sequence encodes CASIYPWGGSLGEQYV.

The V gene is TRBV7-9, the J gene TRBJ2-2; 8 bases match TRBD2. The CDR3 loop spans 15 amino acids. The V gene end was trimmed by 6 bases and the J gene end by 6 bases; junction bases not matched to a gene: 9. Germline assignment: CDR1 SEHNR and CDR2 FQNEAQ (reference sequence). The CDR3 sequence is CASSTVAGSSGELFF. CDR3 nucleotides: TGTGCCAGCAGTACGGTAGCGGGGAGTTCCGGGGAGCTGTTTTTT.

The chain carries TRBV27 and TRBJ2-4, with D tentatively TRBD1 (6 bases). V lost 4 bases to trimming and J lost 7 bases, with 17 bases between them. The germline V gene encodes CDR1 MNHEY and CDR2 SMNVEV (reference sequence). The CDR3 consists of 15 residues. CDR3 loop: CASSWGTGTINIQYF. CDR3 in DNA: TGTGCCAGCAGTTGGGGTACCGGGACAATTAACATTCAGTACTTC.

This chain uses TRBV19 with TRBJ2-4; D possibly corresponds to TRBD2 (5 bases). Trimming pared 6 bases from V and 9 bases from J, leaving 15 bases between. CDR3 length: 13 residues. From germline, CDR1 is LNHDA and CDR2 SQIVND (reference sequence). Here the CDR3 DNA reads TGTGCCAGTAGCTCCCGGGGTCAAGGCATTCAGTACTTC. It is translated as CASSSRGQGIQYF.

The chain is built from TRBV9 and TRBJ1-2; D may be TRBD1 (5 bases). Trimming removed 4 bases from V and 8 bases from J, with 21 bases in between. CDR3 length equals 15 residues. Germline V gene data show CDR1 as SGDLS and CDR2 as YYNGEE. The CDR3 DNA reads as TGTGCCAGCAGCCCAAATGCCGGGGGATCTTGGGGCTACACCTTC. It encodes CASSPNAGGSWGYTF. Together with reference TRBV9 and TRBJ1-2, the CDR3 gives the full variable domain: DSGVTQTPKHLITATGQRVTLRCSPRSGDLSVYWYQQSLDQGLQFLIQYYNGEERAKGNILERFSAQQFPDLHSELNLSSLELGDSALYFCASSPNAGGSWGYTFGSGTRLTVV.

J is TRBJ1-4 and V is TRBV2, with TRBD1 identical over 7 bases. This CDR3 contains 14 residues. V gave up 6 bases and J gave up 7 bases; unmatched junction bases: 8. CDR1 is SNHLY and CDR2 is FYNNEI in the germline V gene. CDR3 DNA: TGTGCCAGCAGGCCGGGACAGCAAGTTGAAAAACTGTTTTTT. Translation gives CASRPGQQVEKLFF.

V and J are TRBV7-8 and TRBJ2-3, with 8 bases identical to TRBD2. CDR1 and CDR2 from the germline V gene are SGHVS and FQNEAQ. This CDR3 contains 15 residues. With 2 bases clipped from V and 6 bases from J, the junction kept 7 bases outside the gene matches. The CDR3 is CASSLRVAGTDTQYF. The CDR3, as DNA: TGTGCCAGCAGCTTACGGGTAGCGGGAACGGATACGCAGTATTTT.

This chain links TRBV6-5 with TRBJ2-3; D is possibly TRBD2 (5 bases). The CDR3 is made up of 11 amino acids. The V end was cut by 8 bases, the J end by 6 bases, with 9 bases between. CDR1 and CDR2 from the germline V gene are MNHEY and SVGAGI. In DNA, the CDR3 is TGTGCCAGCGGGAGTGGGGATACGCAGTATTTT. Encoded protein: CASGSGDTQYF.

The V gene is TRBV29-1, the J gene TRBJ1-3, with TRBD1 matching 8 bases. This CDR3 has 14 residues. The V gene's germline CDR1 is SQVTM and CDR2 ANQGSEA. V trimming: 5 bases; J trimming: 0 bases; junction bases outside the gene matches: 3. CDR3 sequence reads: CSVRTGSSGNTIYF. The CDR3 bases are TGCAGCGTTAGGACAGGGTCCTCTGGAAACACCATATATTTT.

The chain recombines TRBV9 with TRBJ1-4; 8 positions match TRBD1. The germline CDR1 and CDR2 sequences are SGDLS and YYNGEE. The V gene end was trimmed by 5 bases and the J gene end by 0 bases; junction bases not matched to a gene: 3. The CDR3 is 15 amino acids. The CDR3 protein is CASSEQGATNEKLFF. As DNA, the CDR3 is TGTGCCAGCAGTGAACAGGGGGCAACTAATGAAAAACTGTTTTTT.

V usage is TRBV6-1 and J usage is TRBJ1-6; 7 bases fit TRBD1. J was trimmed by 8 bases and V by 2 bases; bases with no gene match: 6. Per the germline V gene, CDR1 is MNHNS and CDR2 is SASEGT. This CDR3 has 15 amino acids. The DNA of the CDR3 is TGTGCCAGCAGTGAATTCAGGGGGGTCGATTCACCCCTCCACTTT. Protein: CASSEFRGVDSPLHF.

This clone was observed a few times. This chain joins TRBV27 and TRBJ1-4; no clear D gene. Germline CDR1 MNHEY, CDR2 SMNVEV (reference sequence). V lost 4 bases and J 4 bases, leaving 10 bases between the germline ends. The CDR3 loop spans 14 amino acids. In nucleotides, the CDR3 is TGTGCCAGCAGTTGGTCGGGATTTAATGAAAAACTGTTTTTT. It codes for CASSWSGFNEKLFF.

This clone was counted a single time. J is TRBJ2-1 and V is TRBV3-1 (or the pseudogene TRBV3-2); D perhaps matches TRBD2 (6 bases). The CDR3 is 11 residues long. Per germline, CDR1 LGHDT and CDR2 YNNKEL (reference sequence). With 3 bases removed from V and 13 bases from J, the gap between germline ends came to 10 bases. The CDR3 bases are TGTGCCAGCAGCCAGGGAGGCCTACAGTTCTTC. Protein sequence: CASSQGGLQFF.

The chain has TRBV3-1 (or the pseudogene TRBV3-2) and TRBJ2-4; 9 bases agree with TRBD2. V was clipped by 8 bases and J by 9 bases; unmatched bases: 14. The CDR3 has 15 amino acids. Looked up from germline, CDR1 is LGHDT and CDR2 is YNNKEL (reference sequence). The DNA for the CDR3 is TGTGCCAGCCAACTTAGCGGGAGAGTCGCCGGCATTCAGTACTTC. Residues: CASQLSGRVAGIQYF.

The V call is TRBV11-2, the J call TRBJ1-1; TRBD1 might be the D (5 bases). Trimming took 3 bases from V and 8 from J, leaving 10 bases between them. The V gene's germline CDR1 is SGHAT and CDR2 FQNNGV. The CDR3 spans 12 residues. The DNA for the CDR3 is TGTGCCAGCAGCTTTGAGACAGACGAAGCTTTCTTT. This encodes CASSFETDEAFF.

With respect to this clone: Other nucleotide sequences from this sample produce the same CDR3. The J gene is TRBJ1-1, the V gene TRBV11-2; TRBD1 matches at 10 bases. CDR1 and CDR2 (germline): SGHAT, FQNNGV. The CDR3 has 15 amino acids. V lost 5 bases to trimming and J lost 1 base; unmatched junction nucleotides: 4. CDR3 DNA: TGTGCCAGCAGCCCACGGACAGGGGGGAACACTGAAGCTTTCTTT. The encoded protein is CASSPRTGGNTEAFF.

V usage is TRBV7-8 and J usage is TRBJ2-2; 7 bases fit TRBD2. The CDR3 loop spans 17 amino acids. V shed 5 bases and J 0 bases; nucleotides not matched to a gene: 9. Germline V CDR1 and CDR2: SGHVS, FQNEAQ. The DNA for the CDR3 is TGTGCCAGCAGCGCGTCAACTAGCGCCGCGAACACCGGGGAGCTGTTTTTT. It codes for CASSASTSAANTGELFF.

The CDR3 loop is CASSLRANTEAFF. The CDR3 DNA reads TGTGCCAGCAGTTTAAGAGCTAACACTGAAGCTTTCTTT. The chain has TRBV12-3 or TRBV12-4 and TRBJ1-1; no reliable D call. The CDR3 totals 13 residues. Trimming shortened V by 2 bases and J by 2 bases, and 6 bases separated the two germline ends.

V is TRBV4-2 and J is TRBJ2-1; a weak D match, TRBD2 (5 bases). Germline CDR1 and CDR2: LGHNA and YNFKEQ. V lost 2 bases to trimming and J lost 8 bases, with 16 bases between them. This CDR3 has 15 amino acids. The CDR3 DNA sequence: TGTGCCAGCAGCCAACTTGGAGGTAGCGTCGATGAGCAGTTCTTC. Translated, it gives CASSQLGGSVDEQFF.

The chain combines TRBV5-4 with TRBJ2-3; 8 bases line up with TRBD1. Germline CDR1 is SGHNT and CDR2 is YYREEE (reference sequence). With V trimmed by 4 bases and J by 5 bases, 3 bases remained unmatched. The CDR3 has 13 residues. CDR3 amino acids: CASSLDREDTQYF. The DNA of the CDR3 is TGTGCCAGCAGCCTGGACAGGGAAGATACGCAGTATTTT.

The rearrangement links TRBV5-4 to TRBJ1-1; 10 nucleotides match TRBD1. The V gene end was trimmed by 2 bases and the J gene end by 8 bases; junction bases not matched to a gene: 9. This CDR3 comprises 15 residues. The germline gives CDR1 SGHNT, CDR2 YYREEE (reference sequence). The CDR3 protein is CASSLNRDRGPEAFF. In DNA form, the CDR3 reads TGTGCCAGCAGCTTAAACCGGGACAGGGGACCCGAAGCTTTCTTT.

This clone was recorded only once. This sequence joins TRBV5-1 and TRBJ2-3, with D maybe TRBD2 (5 bases). With 0 bases removed from V and 6 bases from J, the gap between germline ends came to 8 bases. This CDR3 spans 13 amino acids. Germline V gene lookup returns CDR1 SGHRS and CDR2 YFSETQ. CDR3 protein: CASSLGSGDTQYF. CDR3 coding DNA: TGCGCCAGCAGCTTGGGGTCGGGGGATACGCAGTATTTT. Looking up the rest from reference TRBV5-1 and TRBJ2-3 gives the full variable domain: KAGVTQTPRYLIKTRGQQVTLSCSPISGHRSVSWYQQTPGQGLQFLFEYFSETQRNKGNFPGRFSGRQFSNSRSEMNVSTLELGDSALYLCASSLGSGDTQYFGPGTRLTVL.

The chain recombines TRBV4-3 with TRBJ1-3; D is unclear. V was clipped by 2 bases and J by 0 bases, with 5 bases between them. Looked up from germline, CDR1 is LGHNA and CDR2 is YSLEER. The CDR3 totals 14 residues. The CDR3 reads CASSQQYSGNTIYF. The CDR3 nucleotides are TGCGCCAGCAGCCAACAGTACTCTGGAAACACCATATATTTT.

The V call is TRBV29-1, the J call TRBJ1-2; D not certain. Germline V gene lookup returns CDR1 SQVTM and CDR2 ANQGSEA. The germline V and J ends were trimmed by 7 bases and 8 bases, with 17 bases remaining between them. This CDR3 region has 12 residues. The CDR3 DNA follows: TGCAGCGGGTATACCTTTGCGGCAGGCTACACCTTC. This encodes CSGYTFAAGYTF.

V and J are TRBV7-9 and TRBJ1-2; a possible D gene is TRBD1 (5 bases). V lost 4 bases to trimming and J lost 2 bases, with 11 bases between them. The CDR3 runs 14 residues. CDR1 and CDR2 (germline): SEHNR, FQNEAQ (reference sequence). The CDR3 region has the DNA TGTGCCAGCAGCTCAGGACGGGGGAACTATGGCTACACCTTC. Translating gives CASSSGRGNYGYTF. Full variable domain (rest looked up from reference TRBV7-9 and TRBJ1-2): DTGVSQNPRHKITKRGQNVTFRCDPISEHNRLYWYRQTLGQGPEFLTYFQNEAQLEKSRLLSDRFSAERPKGSFSTLEIQRTEQGDSAMYLCASSSGRGNYGYTFGSGTRLTVV.